This T cell receptor (beta chain) was documented in a study of blood T cells in healthy people across ages (dated by TCRdb to between 2015 and 2016). Background on the whole study: In model experiments, template switching captured roughly one uniquely barcoded TCR beta cDNA molecule for every two T cells. To avoid experimental bias, donors of different ages were randomly spread across the sequencing lanes. For two donors (one aged 18 to 29 and one aged 80 or older), the study analyzed two additional independent replicas of 1 million unique cDNA reads from the same blood draw. The donors were split into four age groups: young (average about 15 years), middle-aged (about 40), aged (roughly 65) and long-lived (approximately 80). The study measured age-related changes in TCR beta repertoire diversity using deep sequencing normalized with unique cDNA molecular identifiers. Here is what the overall study found, with its caveats: The long-lived group showed more naive CD4+ T cells, fewer expanded clones and increased TCR diversity than the aged group, suggesting age selection. Estimates of total diversity based on one million sequenced T cells were considered lower bounds and underestimates. Since profiling was done on bulk unsorted PBMCs, naive and antigen-experienced compartments could not be conclusively compared. Because the CMV infection status of the donors was unknown, age-related changes in expanded clonotypes may potentially have been confounded. As age increased, observed TCR beta diversity per million T cells dropped in a roughly linear way, and a significant reduction was already evident by age 40. A strong correlation was found between observed TCR beta diversity and the percentage of naive T cells measured by flow cytometry.

At least ten counts were recorded for this clonotype. The target of this receptor is not known. No base quality information exists; no much larger clone differs at one position. The donors were 40 or so Caucasian individuals from Russia, aged roughly 6 to 90 years, who were systemically healthy. Around 10 milliliters of peripheral blood were drawn from each donor into EDTA-treated Vacutainer tubes. Ficoll-Paque density-gradient centrifugation was used to isolate PBMCs, with at least 6.5 million per sample. Total RNA was extracted from PBMCs with Trizol reagent, with at least 6 micrograms obtained per sample. Naive CD45RAhigh/CD27high T cell percentages were measured by flow cytometry on a PBMC aliquot from every donor. Receptors were amplified or captured by 5' RACE. Instrument on record: Illumina HiSeq 2500. A second PCR of roughly 6 to 11 cycles was performed with a sample-barcoded 5' primer and a J-beta primer mix. A template-switch 5' adaptor carrying 12 random nucleotides introduced a unique molecular identifier onto each TCR beta cDNA molecule. At least 2.5 million CDR3-containing paired-end reads were obtained from each sample. All of the RNA was converted into first-strand cDNA using the Mint cDNA synthesis kit, with a TRBC-specific oligonucleotide serving as the primer. Following uracil-DNA glycosylase treatment, all cDNA underwent a first 18-cycle PCR with the universal primers M1SS and BC2_uni_R. As for the authors' bioinformatics: For normalization, 1 million high-quality reads, each with a distinct molecular identifier, were randomly selected from each sample. Instead of being binned into consensus sequences, reads that shared molecular identifiers were thrown out. CDR3 identification, clonotype clustering and error correction used MiTCR with a Q25 quality threshold and the strictest error-elimination algorithm. Lower-bound total TCR beta diversity was estimated with a nonparametric unseen species model using Euler transformation. Through fastp at Q25 and MiXCR, TCRdb rebuilt clones from the public reads, retaining in-frame beta chains. Each entry is one CDR3 protein sequence, shown with its most common DNA and genes. V and J calls and clone size were set by TCRdb, not the authors. In this sample the table shows 1.4 million or so distinct CDR3 sequences, about 45% of which occur a single time. Under 5% of the sample goes to the ten largest clones.

The germline V gene supplies CDR1 SQVTM and CDR2 ANQGSEA. Measured from the cysteine to the phenylalanine, the CDR3 is 14 residues long. Only the CDR3 part of the read is kept: 42 bases, read in frame from the first base. V is reduced by 4 bases and J by 4 bases, leaving a spacing of 14 bases between them. The TCR originated in a woman under 30 in good health. The chain links TRBV29-1 with TRBJ2-1, with a tentative D gene TRBD2 over 5 matching bases. Sequenced input: blood. The nucleotide sequence is given as TGCAGCGTTGCATTACTAGTGGTTTACAATGAGCAGTTCTTC. It codes for CSVALLVVYNEQFF.